Given below is one TCR beta chain in context. Study processing details: Estimation of nucleated cell counts relied on the amplification of reference gene primers. This table comes from immunoSEQ multiplex PCR, and its TCRdb copy is limited to in-frame clones, with some not included. V, J and clone size are taken as reported in that table, and D and trimming were inferred from the DNA itself. The sample gives about 140,000 clones, 75% to 85% of which show up once; 4% is in the top ten. The data originate from a study of blood T cell repertoires in COVID-19. Turning to the study itself: Researchers got acute and convalescent COVID-19 samples from the United States, Italy and Spain. In each case, the material was cDNA or gDNA derived from T cells, B-cell-depleted T cells, or PBMCs.

The CDR3 has 12 amino acids. Germline V CDR1 and CDR2: SQVTM, ANQGSEA. V lost 5 bases and J lost 2; bases outside the gene matches: 3. Input material: peripheral blood. This clonotype was sampled from an elderly woman with acute or convalescent COVID-19. The chain is built from TRBV29-1 and TRBJ2-7; 7 bases align to TRBD1. This CDR3 reads CSVRQGPYEQYF. CDR3 nucleotides: TGCAGCGTTAGACAGGGCCCCTACGAGCAGTACTTC.